This T cell receptor (beta chain) was sequenced in a study of CD8+CD57+ T cells in acquired aplastic anemia. Background on the study: Sorted CD4+ plus CD8+ cells gave DNA averaging roughly 3 ug.

Genomic DNA, the template, was used for profiling of the TCR beta VDJ and CDR3. Using its own MiXCR run on the reads, TCRdb lists one record per CDR3 protein. The table has some 170,000 distinct CDR3 sequences, roughly 48% seen once. Losses at the gene ends were 6 bases for V and 2 bases for J; bases not matched to a gene: 6. The V gene's germline CDR1 is MNHEY and CDR2 SVGAGI. The CDR3 runs 15 residues. CD8+CD57+ cell expansion had been shown by flow cytometry in patients chosen for sequencing. The blood sampling took place in patients who had so far received no therapy. Remarks on this clonotype: A read error may explain this, as a much larger clone is one base away.

The sequence came from a human donor with aplastic anemia. What was sequenced was sorted CD4+, CD8+, or CD8+CD57+ T cells (not recorded which) from PBMCs. The V and J genes are TRBV6-5 and TRBJ2-7, with TRBD2 identical over 11 bases. CDR3: CASRYLAGGPYEQYF. Here the CDR3 DNA reads TGTGCCAGCAGGTATCTAGCGGGGGGCCCCTACGAGCAGTACTTC.